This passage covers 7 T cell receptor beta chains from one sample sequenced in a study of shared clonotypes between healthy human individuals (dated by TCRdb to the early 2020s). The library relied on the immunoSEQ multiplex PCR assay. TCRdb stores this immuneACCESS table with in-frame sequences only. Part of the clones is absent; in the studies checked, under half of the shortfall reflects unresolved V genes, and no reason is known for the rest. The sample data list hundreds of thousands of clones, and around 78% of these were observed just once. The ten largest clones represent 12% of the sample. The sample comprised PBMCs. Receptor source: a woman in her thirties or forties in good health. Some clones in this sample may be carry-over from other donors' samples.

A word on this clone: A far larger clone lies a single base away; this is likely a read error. The CDR3 is CACSEGNYGYTF. DNA of the CDR3: TGTGCCTGCAGTGAGGGTAACTATGGCTACACCTTC. The V gene is TRBV6-5, the J gene TRBJ1-2; D not resolved. This CDR3 has 12 amino acids. Germline values: CDR1 MNHEY, CDR2 SVGAGI.

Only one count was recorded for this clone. The CDR3 nucleotides read TGTGCCAGCAGCTTAGATCCGGGGCCGTCCTACGAGCAGTACTTC. The encoded protein is CASSLDPGPSYEQYF. The chain couples TRBV7-2 to TRBJ2-7, with D perhaps being TRBD1 or TRBD2 (5 bases each). This CDR3 is 15 amino acids long. In germline, CDR1 is SGHTA, CDR2 FQGNSA. V was shortened by 1 base and J by 1 base, with 11 bases between the two germline ends.

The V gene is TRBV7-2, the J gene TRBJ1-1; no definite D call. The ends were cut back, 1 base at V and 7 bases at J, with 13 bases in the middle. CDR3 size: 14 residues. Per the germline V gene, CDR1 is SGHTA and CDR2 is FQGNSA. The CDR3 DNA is TGTGCCAGCAGCTTAGAGAGTTTGGTCAGTGAAGCTTTCTTT. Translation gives CASSLESLVSEAFF.

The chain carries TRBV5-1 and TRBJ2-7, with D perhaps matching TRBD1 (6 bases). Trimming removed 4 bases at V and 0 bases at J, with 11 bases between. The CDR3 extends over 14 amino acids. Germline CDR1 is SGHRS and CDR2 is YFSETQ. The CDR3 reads CASSITGNSYEQYF. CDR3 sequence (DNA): TGCGCCAGCAGCATAACAGGGAACTCCTACGAGCAGTACTTC.

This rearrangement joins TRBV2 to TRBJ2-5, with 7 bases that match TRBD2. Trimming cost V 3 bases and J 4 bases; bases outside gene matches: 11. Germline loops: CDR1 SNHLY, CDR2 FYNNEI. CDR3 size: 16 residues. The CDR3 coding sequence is TGTGCCAGCAGTGATCCGGACGGACTAGTTGGAGAGACCCAGTACTTC. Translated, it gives CASSDPDGLVGETQYF.

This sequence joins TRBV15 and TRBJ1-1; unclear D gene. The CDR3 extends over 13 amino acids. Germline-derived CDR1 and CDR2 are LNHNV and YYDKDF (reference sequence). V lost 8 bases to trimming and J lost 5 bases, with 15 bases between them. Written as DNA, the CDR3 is TGTGCCACCGCGGCGGGCCCCAGAACTGAAGCTTTCTTT. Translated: CATAAGPRTEAFF. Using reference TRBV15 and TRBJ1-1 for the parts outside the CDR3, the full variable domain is DAMVIQNPRYQVTQFGKPVTLSCSQTLNHNVMYWYQQKSSQAPKLLFHYYDKDFNNEADTPDNFQSRRPNTSFCFLDIRSPGLGDTAMYLCATAAGPRTEAFFGQGTRLTVV.

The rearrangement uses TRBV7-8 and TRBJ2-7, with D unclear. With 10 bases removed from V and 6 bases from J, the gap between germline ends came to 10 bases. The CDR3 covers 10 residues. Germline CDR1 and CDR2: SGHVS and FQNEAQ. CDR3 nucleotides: TGTGCCAACAACCAGGCCGAGCAGTACTTC. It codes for CANNQAEQYF.